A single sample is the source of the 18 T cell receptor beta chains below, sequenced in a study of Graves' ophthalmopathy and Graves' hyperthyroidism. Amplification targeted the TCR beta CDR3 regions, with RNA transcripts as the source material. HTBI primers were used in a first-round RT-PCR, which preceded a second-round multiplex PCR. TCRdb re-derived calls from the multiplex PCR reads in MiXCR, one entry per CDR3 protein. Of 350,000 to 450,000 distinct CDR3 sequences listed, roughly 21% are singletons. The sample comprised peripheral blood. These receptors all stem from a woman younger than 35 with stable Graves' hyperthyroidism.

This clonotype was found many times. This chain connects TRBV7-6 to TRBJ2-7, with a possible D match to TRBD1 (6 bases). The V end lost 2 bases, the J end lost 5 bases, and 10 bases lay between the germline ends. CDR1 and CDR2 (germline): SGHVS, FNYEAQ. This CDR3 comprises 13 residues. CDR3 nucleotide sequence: TGTGCCAGCAGCTTAAACAGGGATGACGAGCAGTACTTC. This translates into CASSLNRDDEQYF.

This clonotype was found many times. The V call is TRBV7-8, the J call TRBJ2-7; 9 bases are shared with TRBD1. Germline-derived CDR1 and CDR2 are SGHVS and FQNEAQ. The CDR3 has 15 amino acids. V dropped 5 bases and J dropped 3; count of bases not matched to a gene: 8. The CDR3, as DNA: TGTGCCAGCAGCCGGTTGGACAGGGGTCTCTACGAGCAGTACTTC. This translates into CASSRLDRGLYEQYF.

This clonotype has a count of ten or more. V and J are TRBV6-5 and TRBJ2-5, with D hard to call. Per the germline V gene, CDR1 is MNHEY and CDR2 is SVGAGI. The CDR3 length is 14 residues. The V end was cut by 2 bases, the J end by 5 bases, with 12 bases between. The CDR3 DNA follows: TGTGCCAGCAGTTACACCCGGACGGGTGAGACCCAGTACTTC. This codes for CASSYTRTGETQYF.

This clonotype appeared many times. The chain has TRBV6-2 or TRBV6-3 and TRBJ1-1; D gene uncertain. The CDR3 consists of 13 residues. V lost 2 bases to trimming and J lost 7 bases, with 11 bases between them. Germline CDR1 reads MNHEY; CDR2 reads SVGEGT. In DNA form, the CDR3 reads TGTGCCAGCAGTTACCCGACCCGCCTTGAAGCTTTCTTT. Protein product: CASSYPTRLEAFF.

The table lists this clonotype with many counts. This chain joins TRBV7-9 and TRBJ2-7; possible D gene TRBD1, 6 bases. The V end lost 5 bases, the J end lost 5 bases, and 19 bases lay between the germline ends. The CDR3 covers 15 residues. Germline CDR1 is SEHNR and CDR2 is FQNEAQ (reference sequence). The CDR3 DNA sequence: TGTGCCAGCAGCCCCTGGGGCAGGGGCTCTCACGAGCAGTACTTC. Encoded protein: CASSPWGRGSHEQYF.

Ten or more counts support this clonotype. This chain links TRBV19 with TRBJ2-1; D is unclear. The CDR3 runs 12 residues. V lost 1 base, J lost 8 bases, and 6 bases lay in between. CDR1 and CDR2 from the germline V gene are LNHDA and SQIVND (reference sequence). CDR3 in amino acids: CASSIGFYEQFF. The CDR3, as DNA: TGTGCCAGTAGTATAGGGTTCTATGAGCAGTTCTTC.

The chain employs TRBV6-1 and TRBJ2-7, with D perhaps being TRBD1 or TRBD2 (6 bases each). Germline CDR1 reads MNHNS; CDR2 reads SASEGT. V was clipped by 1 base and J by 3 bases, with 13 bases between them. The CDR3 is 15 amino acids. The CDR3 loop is CASSEVEQGGYEQYF. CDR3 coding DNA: TGTGCCAGCAGTGAAGTAGAACAGGGAGGCTACGAGCAGTACTTC.

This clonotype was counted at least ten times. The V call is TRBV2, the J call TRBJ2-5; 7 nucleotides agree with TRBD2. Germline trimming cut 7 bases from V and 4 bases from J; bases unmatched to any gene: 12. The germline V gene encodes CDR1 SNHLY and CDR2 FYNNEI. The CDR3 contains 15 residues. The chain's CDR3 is CASTWEGTRSETQYF. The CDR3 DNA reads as TGTGCCAGCACCTGGGAGGGGACCAGGTCAGAGACCCAGTACTTC.

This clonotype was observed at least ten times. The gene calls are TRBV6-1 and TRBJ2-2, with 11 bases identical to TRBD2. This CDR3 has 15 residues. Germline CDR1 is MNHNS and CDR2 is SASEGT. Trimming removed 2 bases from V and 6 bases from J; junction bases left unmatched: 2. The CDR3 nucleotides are TGTGCCAGCAGTGAAACTAGCGGGAGTGCCGGGGAGCTGTTTTTT. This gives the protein CASSETSGSAGELFF.

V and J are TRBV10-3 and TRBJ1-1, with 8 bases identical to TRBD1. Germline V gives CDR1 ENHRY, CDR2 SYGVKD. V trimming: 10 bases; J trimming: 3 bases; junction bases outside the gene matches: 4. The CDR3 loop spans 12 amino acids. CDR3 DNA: TGTGCCAGCCAACAGGGGGACACTGAAGCTTTCTTT. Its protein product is CASQQGDTEAFF.

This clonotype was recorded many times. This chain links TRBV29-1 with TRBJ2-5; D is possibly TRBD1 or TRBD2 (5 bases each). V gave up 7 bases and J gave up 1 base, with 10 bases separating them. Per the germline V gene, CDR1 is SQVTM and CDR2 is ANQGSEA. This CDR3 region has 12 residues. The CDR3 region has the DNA TGCAGCGGTGAGGGGCTCCAAGAGACCCAGTACTTC. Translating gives CSGEGLQETQYF.

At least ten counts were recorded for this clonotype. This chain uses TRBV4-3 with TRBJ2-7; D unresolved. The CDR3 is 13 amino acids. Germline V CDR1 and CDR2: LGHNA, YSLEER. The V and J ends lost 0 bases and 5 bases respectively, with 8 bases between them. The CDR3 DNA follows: TGCGCCAGCAGCCAAGATTCAGGTCACGAGCAGTACTTC. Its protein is CASSQDSGHEQYF.

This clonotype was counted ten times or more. The CDR3 DNA is TGTGCCAGCAGCTTAGGCGGAGGTCCACCCCTCCACTTT. Translated: CASSLGGGPPLHF. The V gene is TRBV7-9, the J gene TRBJ1-6; D gene uncertain. Between the trimmed V and J ends, which lost 1 base and 11 bases, there was a span of 9 bases. This CDR3 has 13 amino acids. The V gene's germline CDR1 is SEHNR and CDR2 FQNEAQ (reference sequence).

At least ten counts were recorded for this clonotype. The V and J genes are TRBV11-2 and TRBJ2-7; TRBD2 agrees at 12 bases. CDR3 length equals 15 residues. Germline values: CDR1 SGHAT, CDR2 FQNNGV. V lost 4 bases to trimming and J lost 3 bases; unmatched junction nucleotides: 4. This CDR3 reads CASSWTSGEVYEQYF. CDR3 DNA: TGTGCCAGCAGCTGGACTAGCGGGGAGGTCTACGAGCAGTACTTC.

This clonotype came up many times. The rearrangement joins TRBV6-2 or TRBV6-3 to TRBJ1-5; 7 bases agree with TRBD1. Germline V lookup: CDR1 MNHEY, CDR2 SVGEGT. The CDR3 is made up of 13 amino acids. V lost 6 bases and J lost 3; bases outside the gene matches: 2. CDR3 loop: CASRQGYNQPQHF. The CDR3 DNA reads TGTGCCAGCAGACAGGGGTACAATCAGCCCCAGCATTTT.

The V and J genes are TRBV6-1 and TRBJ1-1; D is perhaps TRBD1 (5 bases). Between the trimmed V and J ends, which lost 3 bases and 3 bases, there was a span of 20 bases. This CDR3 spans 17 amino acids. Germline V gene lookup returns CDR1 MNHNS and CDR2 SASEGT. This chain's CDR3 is CASSEGSSRGPDTEAFF. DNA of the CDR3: TGTGCCAGCAGTGAGGGGTCCTCTAGGGGACCGGACACTGAAGCTTTCTTT.

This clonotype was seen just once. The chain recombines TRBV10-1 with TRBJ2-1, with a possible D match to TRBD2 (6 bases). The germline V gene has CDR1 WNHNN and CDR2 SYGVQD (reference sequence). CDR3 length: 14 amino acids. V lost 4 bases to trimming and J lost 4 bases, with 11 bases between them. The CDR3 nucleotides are TGCGCCAGCAGTGGAGGGGAGGAATACAATGAGCAGTTCTTC. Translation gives CASSGGEEYNEQFF.

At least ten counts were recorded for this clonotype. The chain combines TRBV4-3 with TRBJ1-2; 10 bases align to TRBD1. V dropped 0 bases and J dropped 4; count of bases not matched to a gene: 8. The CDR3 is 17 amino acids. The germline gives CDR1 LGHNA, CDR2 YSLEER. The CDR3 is CASSQELRTGGIYGYTF. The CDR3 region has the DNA TGCGCCAGCAGCCAAGAACTTAGGACAGGGGGGATCTATGGCTACACCTTC.